Reported below is one T cell receptor beta chain. What it binds is unknown. This sample is part of a study of blood T cells in healthy people across ages. Primers used in a second PCR of roughly 7 to 12 cycles were a sample-barcoded 5' primer and a J-beta primer mix. TCRdb fed the 5' RACE reads into MiXCR, producing one record per CDR3 protein. The table includes approximately 810,000 distinct CDR3 sequences, under 30% detected once. Overall study results and limits: Fewer expanded clones and more diversity marked long-lived versus aged donors. Per-million-T-cell TCR beta diversity fell roughly linearly with age.

There are 15 residues in the CDR3. The junction had 5 bases not matched to a gene; V was cut back by 5 bases and J by 5 bases. Per germline, CDR1 SGHTA and CDR2 FQGNSA. Every donor gave 9.5 to 10 milliliters of peripheral blood. The source is an elderly woman in good health. What was sequenced was blood. The chain recombines TRBV7-2 with TRBJ1-6; 8 bases align to TRBD1. The CDR3 here is CASSPDRDDNSPLHF. Written as DNA, the CDR3 is TGTGCCAGCAGCCCGGACAGGGATGATAATTCACCCCTCCACTTT.